This T cell receptor (beta chain) was recovered during a study of T cell responses to AZD1222 COVID-19 vaccine. General study findings and limits: Spike-wide vaccine-associated CD4 TCRs dominated at 160-218 and 743-854. Unmutated variant regions are reportedly the target of nearly half of TCRs that are spike-specific. A mostly white British donor set with more females was recruited, and clonal diversity was possibly underestimated. Every sample of the repertoires postdated the peak T cell response.

For this clone: Its cognate antigen is unknown.

Libraries were prepared by immunoSEQ multiplex PCR; TCRdb keeps only in-frame clonotypes and omits some of them. The sample contains approximately 98,000 clones, 86% of which appear only once. The CDR3 is 14 amino acids. The J segment lost 2 bases and the V segment lost 5 bases, leaving 3 bases of the junction unmatched. Germline CDR1 and CDR2: KGHDR and SFDVKD. The J gene is TRBJ2-7, the V gene TRBV24-1, with 9 bases lining up with TRBD1. The sequence came from an adult in good health. The sequencing here drew on peripheral blood, taken on day 0 of AZD1222 vaccination. The CDR3 is CATSGTGATYEQYF. The CDR3 bases are TGTGCCACCAGTGGGACAGGGGCGACCTACGAGCAGTACTTC.